The 22 T cell receptor beta chains below were found in one sample sequenced in a study of CD8 T cells in ankylosing spondylitis. TCRdb called the 5' RACE reads again in MiXCR, with one record for every CDR3 protein. The repertoire holds about 100,000 distinct CDR3 sequences, roughly 8.3% seen once, with around 10% in the top ten. The sequenced material came from blood, either unsorted or a sorted T cell fraction (not recorded which). The receptors here all came from a male donor with ankylosing spondylitis or in good health (not recorded which).

CDR3 nucleotide sequence: TGTGCCAGCAGCTCAGCTACAGGGGGCAGGGAAAAACTGTTTTTT. Protein product: CASSSATGGREKLFF. The chain uses TRBV7-2 and TRBJ1-4, with TRBD1 matching 9 bases. The trim removed 4 bases at V and 8 bases at J, leaving 8 bases unmatched. The CDR3 has 15 residues. The germline gives CDR1 SGHTA, CDR2 FQGNSA.

This clonotype was recorded at least ten times. The chain has TRBV20-1 and TRBJ1-2; D is ambiguous. The V gene lost 5 bases and the J gene lost 7 bases, with 17 bases spanning the gap. CDR1 and CDR2 from the germline V gene are DFQATT and SNEGSKA (reference sequence). This CDR3 has 13 amino acids. CDR3 DNA sequence: TGCAGTGCTCCCCCGGACGCAAGCGGTGGCTACACCTTC. It codes for CSAPPDASGGYTF.

This sequence joins TRBV7-2 and TRBJ2-1; D is uncertain. Per the germline V gene, CDR1 is SGHTA and CDR2 is FQGNSA. Deletions cut 6 bases from V and 0 bases from J, with 9 bases between. CDR3 size: 14 residues. The CDR3 DNA follows: TGTGCCAGCAGACGATTCCCCTCCTACAATGAGCAGTTCTTC. Protein sequence: CASRRFPSYNEQFF. Looking up the rest from reference TRBV7-2 and TRBJ2-1 gives the full variable domain: GAGVSQSPSNKVTEKGKDVELRCDPISGHTALYWYRQSLGQGLEFLIYFQGNSAPDKSGLPSDRFSAERTGGSVSTLTIQRTQQEDSAVYLCASRRFPSYNEQFFGPGTRLTVL.

Many counts were recorded for this clonotype. The CDR3 sequence is CAISEGGQGAPLYGYTF. The CDR3 nucleotides read TGTGCCATCAGTGAGGGTGGACAGGGGGCACCCCTCTATGGCTACACCTTC. The chain joins TRBV10-3 to TRBJ1-2; 11 bases align to TRBD1. With V trimmed by 2 bases and J by 4 bases, 9 bases remained unmatched. The CDR3 has 17 residues. The V gene's germline CDR1 is ENHRY and CDR2 SYGVKD.

This clonotype was recorded many times. CDR3 region: CASSESGGAWEDTQYF. DNA for the CDR3: TGCGCCAGCAGTGAGTCTGGCGGGGCCTGGGAGGATACGCAGTATTTT. The gene calls are TRBV10-2 and TRBJ2-3; D possibly corresponds to TRBD2 (6 bases). The CDR3 is 16 residues long. V lost 0 bases and J 6 bases, leaving 16 bases between the germline ends. Per germline, CDR1 WSHSY and CDR2 SAAADI.

This clonotype came up many times. The chain carries TRBV10-2 and TRBJ2-2; D might be TRBD1 (6 bases). The CDR3 covers 16 residues. Germline V CDR1 and CDR2: WSHSY, SAAADI. Between the trimmed V and J ends, which lost 2 bases and 4 bases, there was a span of 14 bases. The CDR3 loop is CASSEPTGSITGELFF. In DNA, the CDR3 is TGCGCCAGCAGTGAGCCTACAGGGTCGATCACCGGGGAGCTGTTTTTT.

This clonotype occurred a few times. This sequence joins TRBV5-1 and TRBJ2-2; no definite D call. This CDR3 has 13 amino acids. The V end lost 5 bases, the J end lost 2 bases, and 7 bases lay between the germline ends. Germline V gene sequence: CDR1 SGHRS, CDR2 YFSETQ. Here the CDR3 DNA reads TGCGCCAGCAGTAGTTTCAACACCGGGGAGCTGTTTTTT. This translates into CASSSFNTGELFF.

This clonotype was seen repeatedly, ten times or more. The germline gene is not matched at one end of the junction; a read error may be the cause. CDR3 protein: CSARGTRGGYEQYF. The CDR3 region has the DNA TGCAGTGCCAGAGGGACCCGAGGGGGCTACGAGCAGTACTTC. The chain recombines TRBV20-1 with TRBJ2-7, with D possibly matching TRBD1 (6 bases). Germline-derived CDR1 and CDR2 are DFQATT and SNEGSKA (reference sequence). There are 14 residues in the CDR3.

Turning to this clonotype: This could be a read error, since a much larger clone is one nucleotide away. This chain uses TRBV5-5 with TRBJ1-2; 7 bases match TRBD1. CDR1 is SGHKS and CDR2 is YYEKEE in the germline V gene (reference sequence). The CDR3 runs to 16 residues. The CDR3 region is CTSSIPRQGGNYGYTF. The CDR3 DNA reads as TGTACCAGCAGTATTCCAAGACAGGGAGGAAACTATGGCTACACCTTC.

This clonotype has more than one count but fewer than ten. V and J are TRBV14 and TRBJ2-7; D tentatively fits TRBD1 or TRBD2 (5 bases each). CDR1 and CDR2 (germline): SGHDN, FVKESK. V was pared by 1 base and J by 2 bases, with 12 bases between. The length of the CDR3 is 15 residues. CDR3 loop: CASSQVPGDPYEQYF. The CDR3 coding sequence is TGTGCCAGCAGCCAAGTTCCTGGGGACCCCTACGAGCAGTACTTC.

This clonotype has at least ten counts. This chain uses TRBV6-2 or TRBV6-3 with TRBJ2-7; 8 bases are a match to TRBD2. The V gene's germline CDR1 is MNHEY and CDR2 SVGEGT. This CDR3 has 17 residues. The ends lost 2 bases at V and 2 bases at J; junction bases unmatched: 11. Written as DNA, the CDR3 is TGTGCCAGCAGTTACCCTATTGGACTAGCCAAGACCTACGAGCAGTACTTC. Translation gives CASSYPIGLAKTYEQYF.

This clonotype was counted many times. CDR3 in DNA: TGCGCCAGCAGCTCGGGGACCTCCTACGAGCAGTACTTC. It yields the protein CASSSGTSYEQYF. V gene TRBV5-1 combines with J gene TRBJ2-7; D is possibly TRBD1 or TRBD2 (5 bases each). This CDR3 is built from 13 residues. The V gene's germline CDR1 is SGHRS and CDR2 YFSETQ. Deletions cut 3 bases from V and 0 bases from J, with 7 bases between.

This clonotype was seen ten or more times. A junction boundary mismatches the germline segment, possibly from a read error. The V gene is TRBV7-7, the J gene TRBJ2-1; 12 bases are a match to TRBD2. The CDR3 extends over 18 amino acids. Germline V gene lookup returns CDR1 SSHAT and CDR2 FNYEAQ (reference sequence). CDR3 DNA sequence: TGTGCTAGCAGCTTCACTAGCGGGAGGCTGAGCTCCTACAATGAGCAGTTCTTC. Protein: CASSFTSGRLSSYNEQFF.

The gene calls are TRBV11-2 and TRBJ1-6; TRBD1 might be the D (6 bases). With 2 bases removed from V and 0 bases from J, the gap between germline ends came to 26 bases. The germline gives CDR1 SGHAT, CDR2 FQNNGV. The CDR3 totals 22 residues. The CDR3, as DNA: TGTGCCAGCAGCTTATATCCTCTACAACGCGGGGGGCAGAGCTCCTATAATTCACCCCTCCACTTT. Translation gives CASSLYPLQRGGQSSYNSPLHF.

This clonotype was counted ten times or more. The rearrangement joins TRBV20-1 to TRBJ2-3; 11 bases align to TRBD2. Germline V gene sequence: CDR1 DFQATT, CDR2 SNEGSKA (reference sequence). The CDR3 is made up of 18 amino acids. The J segment lost 0 bases and the V segment lost 0 bases, leaving 8 bases of the junction unmatched. The CDR3 region has the DNA TGCAGTGCTAGAGATCCCCTAGCGGGGGGCTCTAGCACAGATACGCAGTATTTT. Translation gives CSARDPLAGGSSTDTQYF.

This clonotype was seen at least ten times. The chain has TRBV5-5 and TRBJ1-5; D is unresolved. Germline CDR1 reads SGHKS; CDR2 reads YYEKEE (reference sequence). The V end lost 0 bases, the J end lost 3 bases, and 7 bases lay between the germline ends. CDR3 size: 14 residues. Written as DNA, the CDR3 is TGTGCCAGCAGCTTGGGGGCAGTCAATCAGCCCCAGCATTTT. As protein: CASSLGAVNQPQHF.

This clonotype has more than one count but fewer than ten. The V call is TRBV11-1, the J call TRBJ2-7; 9 bases are a match to TRBD1. The CDR3 spans 16 residues. The germline V gene has CDR1 SGHAT and CDR2 FQDESV (reference sequence). J lost 2 bases, V lost 5 bases, and 10 bases had no gene match. The CDR3 protein is CASSLTGTGLPYEQYF. The CDR3 DNA reads as TGTGCCAGCAGCCTCACTGGGACAGGGCTTCCCTACGAGCAGTACTTC.

This clonotype has a count of ten or more. The V gene is TRBV6-1, the J gene TRBJ2-7; D gene ambiguous. Germline CDR1 MNHNS, CDR2 SASEGT. There are 14 residues in the CDR3. Trimming pared 5 bases from V and 3 bases from J, leaving 14 bases between. CDR3 amino acids: CASSIEQILYEQYF. The CDR3 DNA reads TGTGCCAGCAGTATTGAACAGATCCTCTACGAGCAGTACTTC.

The chain recombines TRBV9 with TRBJ2-2; D remains ambiguous. The length of the CDR3 is 12 residues. Germline CDR1 and CDR2: SGDLS and YYNGEE. The V end was cut by 6 bases, the J end by 6 bases, with 9 bases between. CDR3 protein: CASKRSAGELFF. The DNA of the CDR3 is TGTGCCAGCAAACGTTCCGCCGGGGAGCTGTTTTTT.

This clonotype was seen many times. V gene TRBV12-3 or TRBV12-4 combines with J gene TRBJ1-1, with TRBD1 matching 7 bases. The V gene end was trimmed by 3 bases and the J gene end by 3 bases; junction bases not matched to a gene: 7. The CDR3 is 15 residues long. Here the CDR3 reads CASSLKGGLDTEAFF. In DNA, the CDR3 is TGTGCCAGCAGTTTGAAAGGGGGCCTGGACACTGAAGCTTTCTTT.

This clonotype appeared many times. The rearrangement joins TRBV7-9 to TRBJ2-5; TRBD1 or TRBD2 may be the D gene (6 bases each). Trimming took 6 bases from V and 0 from J, leaving 14 bases between them. In germline, CDR1 is SEHNR, CDR2 FQNEAQ (reference sequence). CDR3 length: 15 residues. The CDR3 coding sequence is TGTGCCAGCAGGACCGACCGGGGGCACCAAGAGACCCAGTACTTC. This translates into CASRTDRGHQETQYF.

The sample holds a few counts of this clonotype. This chain uses TRBV7-9 with TRBJ2-7; TRBD1 aligns across 9 bases. Germline V CDR1 and CDR2: SEHNR, FQNEAQ (reference sequence). With V trimmed by 1 base and J by 3 bases, 7 bases remained unmatched. The CDR3 is made up of 16 amino acids. This CDR3 is CASSLDRDRANYEQYF. CDR3 in DNA: TGTGCCAGCAGCTTAGACCGGGACAGGGCAAACTACGAGCAGTACTTC.